A single sample is the source of the 12 T cell receptor beta chains below, sequenced in a study of shared clonotypes between healthy human individuals. Naive CD8 cells, CD45RO-negative and positively selected for CCR7, excluded terminally differentiated effector memory CD45RA+ cells. Sequenced by immunoSEQ multiplex PCR; TCRdb stores in-frame clones only, minus some. The table includes nearly 2 million clones, about 94% detected once. What was sequenced was naive CD8+ T cells sorted from blood. These receptors were obtained from a man aged 18 to 29 in good health.

The V call is TRBV25-1, the J call TRBJ1-1, with TRBD1 as a possible D gene (5 bases). The germline V gene has CDR1 MGHDK and CDR2 SYGVNS. Trimming pared 2 bases from V and 4 bases from J, leaving 17 bases between. CDR3 length: 16 amino acids. The CDR3 loop reads CASSERWGGPSTEAFF. The CDR3 region has the DNA TGTGCCAGCAGTGAACGGTGGGGGGGACCTAGCACTGAAGCTTTCTTT.

The chain is built from TRBV11-2 and TRBJ2-4, with D maybe TRBD2 (6 bases). CDR3 length equals 15 residues. Trimming cost V 0 bases and J 8 bases, with 14 bases left between them. Per germline, CDR1 SGHAT and CDR2 FQNNGV. The DNA for the CDR3 is TGTGCCAGCAGCTTAGACTCTTGGGGGGAGGACATTCAGTACTTC. Translation gives CASSLDSWGEDIQYF.

This clone was found a few times. This chain links TRBV6-5 with TRBJ1-6; no firm D call. In germline, CDR1 is MNHEY, CDR2 SVGAGI. The V end lost 5 bases, the J end lost 9 bases, and 8 bases lay between the germline ends. The CDR3 extends over 12 amino acids. The CDR3 protein is CASSPGSSPLHF. CDR3 coding DNA: TGTGCCAGCAGTCCCGGCAGTTCACCCCTCCACTTT.

The rearrangement uses TRBV5-1 and TRBJ2-3; D uncertain. The CDR3 totals 13 residues. Germline V gene sequence: CDR1 SGHRS, CDR2 YFSETQ. V was pared by 1 base and J by 3 bases, with 6 bases between. Written as DNA, the CDR3 is TGCGCCAGCAGCTTGTCGGAGACAGATACGCAGTATTTT. Translating it yields CASSLSETDTQYF.

This clone occurred once. The chain combines TRBV6-1 with TRBJ1-1; the D is unclear. The CDR3 runs to 13 residues. Germline V gives CDR1 MNHNS, CDR2 SASEGT. Trimming took 2 bases from V and 7 from J, leaving 11 bases between them. This CDR3 reads CASSETGAGEAFF. Here the CDR3 DNA reads TGTGCCAGCAGTGAAACGGGCGCGGGTGAAGCTTTCTTT.

Concerning this clone itself: The junction and the germline gene differ at one end; a read error may be behind it. This chain joins TRBV25-1 and TRBJ2-1, with 9 bases identical to TRBD1. This CDR3 is built from 12 residues. CDR1 and CDR2 from the germline V gene are MGHDK and SYGVNS. The CDR3 reads CASSSLGTGKIF. The CDR3 bases are TGTGCCAGCAGTTCTCTTGGGACAGGGAAGATCTTC.

J is TRBJ2-3 and V is TRBV4-1, with 7 nucleotides matching TRBD1. V lost 1 base to trimming and J lost 4 bases; unmatched junction nucleotides: 5. Germline V gene data show CDR1 as MGHRA and CDR2 as YSYEKL. This CDR3 has 15 residues. The CDR3 protein is CASSQAGQGADTQYF. CDR3 nucleotide sequence: TGCGCCAGCAGCCAAGCGGGGCAGGGGGCAGATACGCAGTATTTT.

This clone showed up just once. This chain links TRBV6-1 with TRBJ2-1, with D tentatively TRBD1 (6 bases). The CDR3 contains 15 residues. Trimming stripped 3 bases from V and 15 bases from J, with 24 bases between. Germline V gives CDR1 MNHNS, CDR2 SASEGT. The CDR3 reads CASSDGTPLEERGFF. The CDR3 DNA follows: TGTGCCAGCAGTGATGGGACACCCTTGGAGGAGAGGGGGTTCTTC.

The chain links TRBV7-2 to TRBJ2-1, with 10 bases aligning to TRBD2. This CDR3 contains 14 residues. Trimming removed 5 bases from V and 7 bases from J; junction bases left unmatched: 5. Per the germline V gene, CDR1 is SGHTA and CDR2 is FQGNSA. As DNA, the CDR3 is TGTGCCAGCAGCCCTTGGACTAGCGGTAATGAGCAGTTCTTC. This codes for CASSPWTSGNEQFF. Filled out from reference TRBV7-2 and TRBJ2-1, the complete variable domain reads GAGVSQSPSNKVTEKGKDVELRCDPISGHTALYWYRQSLGQGLEFLIYFQGNSAPDKSGLPSDRFSAERTGGSVSTLTIQRTQQEDSAVYLCASSPWTSGNEQFFGPGTRLTVL.

Comment on this clone: Other DNA sequences in the same sample also yield this CDR3. The rearrangement uses TRBV5-6 and TRBJ1-2, with TRBD1 identical over 7 bases. CDR1 and CDR2 (germline): SGHDT, YYEEEE. Germline trimming cut 5 bases from V and 2 bases from J; bases unmatched to any gene: 3. The CDR3 contains 13 residues. The CDR3 region is CASRPTGNYGYTF. Here the CDR3 DNA reads TGTGCCAGCAGACCGACAGGGAACTATGGCTACACCTTC.

The chain uses TRBV4-3 and TRBJ2-3, with 9 bases lining up with TRBD2. Germline values: CDR1 LGHNA, CDR2 YSLEER. CDR3 length: 15 amino acids. V was clipped by 6 bases and J by 6 bases; unmatched bases: 10. As DNA, the CDR3 is TGCGCCAGCAGAGCCAGGGCGGGAGGGGATGATACGCAGTATTTT. Amino acid sequence: CASRARAGGDDTQYF.

This rearrangement joins TRBV4-1 to TRBJ2-7, with TRBD1 matching over 7 bases. V dropped 2 bases and J dropped 4; count of bases not matched to a gene: 8. From germline, CDR1 is MGHRA and CDR2 YSYEKL. CDR3 length equals 15 residues. CDR3 coding DNA: TGCGCCAGCAGCCAACTTACAGGGGTCCTTTACGAGCAGTACTTC. Protein: CASSQLTGVLYEQYF.